This T cell receptor (beta chain) was observed in a study of technical replicates of blood from a few donors. The protocol was immunoSEQ multiplex PCR, while the TCRdb copy is restricted to in-frame clones and leaves out a portion. Found here are about 14,000 clones, more than 70% of them singletons; the top ten hold about 10%. The CDR3 loop spans 12 amino acids. V trimming: 5 bases; J trimming: 5 bases; junction bases outside the gene matches: 0. Germline V lookup: CDR1 WNHNN, CDR2 SYGVQD (reference sequence). The genes are TRBV10-1 and TRBJ2-1; 7 nucleotides match TRBD2. The clonotype comes from a human donor in good health. The sequenced sample was PBMCs. The CDR3 loop is CASSSGNNEQFF. As DNA, the CDR3 is TGCGCCAGCAGTAGCGGGAACAATGAGCAGTTCTTC.